This entry features one TCR beta chain sequence. These data are taken from a study of blood T cell repertoires in COVID-19. Study-level background: Donors in the United States, Italy and Spain gave samples during acute or convalescent COVID-19.

Assay: immunoSEQ multiplex PCR; the TCRdb copy retains only in-frame clones and omits some. The sample shows tens of thousands of clones, about nine tenths of them seen only once. Germline V gene lookup returns CDR1 KGHDR and CDR2 SFDVKD. The CDR3 has 17 amino acids. J was trimmed by 4 bases and V by 1 base; bases with no gene match: 8. The V call is TRBV24-1, the J call TRBJ2-5, with 10 bases matching TRBD1. The source of this sequence is a man aged 55 to 70 with acute or convalescent COVID-19. Sample: peripheral blood. The CDR3 reads CATSDLRDRGLIETQYF. CDR3 DNA sequence: TGTGCCACCAGTGATTTAAGAGACAGGGGGCTAATAGAGACCCAGTACTTC.